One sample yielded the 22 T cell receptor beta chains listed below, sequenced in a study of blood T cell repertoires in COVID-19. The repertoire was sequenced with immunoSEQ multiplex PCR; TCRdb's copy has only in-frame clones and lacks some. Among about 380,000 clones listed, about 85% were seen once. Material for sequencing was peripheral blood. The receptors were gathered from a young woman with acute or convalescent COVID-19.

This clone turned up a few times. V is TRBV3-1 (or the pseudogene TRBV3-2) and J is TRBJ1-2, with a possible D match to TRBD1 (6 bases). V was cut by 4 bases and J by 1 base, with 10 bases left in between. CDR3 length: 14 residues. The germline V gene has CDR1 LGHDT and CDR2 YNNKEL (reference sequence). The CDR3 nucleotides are TGTGCCAGCAGCCGTATACAGGGTAACTATGGCTACACCTTC. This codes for CASSRIQGNYGYTF.

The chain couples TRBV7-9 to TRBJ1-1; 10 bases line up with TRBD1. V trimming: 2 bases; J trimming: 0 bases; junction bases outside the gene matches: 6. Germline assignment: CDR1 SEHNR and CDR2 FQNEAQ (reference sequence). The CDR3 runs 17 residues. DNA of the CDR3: TGTGCCAGCAGCTTAATGGGACAGGGGCCACTGAACACTGAAGCTTTCTTT. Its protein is CASSLMGQGPLNTEAFF.

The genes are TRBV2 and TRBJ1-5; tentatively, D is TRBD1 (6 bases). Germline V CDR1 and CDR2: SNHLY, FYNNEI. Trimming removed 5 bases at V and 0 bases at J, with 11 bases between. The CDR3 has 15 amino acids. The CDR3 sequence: CASSMDSYSNQPQHF. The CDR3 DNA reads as TGTGCCAGCAGTATGGACAGTTATAGCAATCAGCCCCAGCATTTT. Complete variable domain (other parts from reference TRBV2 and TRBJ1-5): EPEVTQTPSHQVTQMGQEVILRCVPISNHLYFYWYRQILGQKVEFLVSFYNNEISEKSEIFDDQFSVERPDGSNFTLKIRSTKLEDSAMYFCASSMDSYSNQPQHFGDGTRLSIL.

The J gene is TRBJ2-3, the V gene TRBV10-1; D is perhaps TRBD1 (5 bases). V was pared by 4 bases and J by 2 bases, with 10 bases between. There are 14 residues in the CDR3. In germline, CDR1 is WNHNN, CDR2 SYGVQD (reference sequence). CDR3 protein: CASSVDITTDTQYF. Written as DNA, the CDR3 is TGCGCCAGCAGTGTGGACATTACCACAGATACGCAGTATTTT.

The CDR3 DNA is TGTGCCAGCAGCTCACAGGGGGTAAGCAATCAGCCCCAGCATTTT. It encodes CASSSQGVSNQPQHF. J is TRBJ1-5 and V is TRBV5-5; TRBD1 agrees at 8 bases. The CDR3 spans 15 residues. J gave up 1 base and V 3 bases, and 3 bases lay outside the gene matches. CDR1 is SGHKS and CDR2 is YYEKEE in the germline V gene (reference sequence).

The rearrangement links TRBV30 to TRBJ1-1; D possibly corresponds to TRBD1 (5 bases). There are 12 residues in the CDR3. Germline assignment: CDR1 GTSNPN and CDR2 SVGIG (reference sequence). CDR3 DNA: TGTGCTTCTCGGCAGGGGAACACTGAAGCTTTCTTT. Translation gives CASRQGNTEAFF.

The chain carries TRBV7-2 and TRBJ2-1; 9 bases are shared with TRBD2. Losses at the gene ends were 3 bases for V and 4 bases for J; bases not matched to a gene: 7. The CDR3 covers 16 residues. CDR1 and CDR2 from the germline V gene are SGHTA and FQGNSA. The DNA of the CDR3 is TGTGCCAGCAGCTTGACTAGCGGTTCCTTTTACAATGAGCAGTTCTTC. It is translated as CASSLTSGSFYNEQFF.

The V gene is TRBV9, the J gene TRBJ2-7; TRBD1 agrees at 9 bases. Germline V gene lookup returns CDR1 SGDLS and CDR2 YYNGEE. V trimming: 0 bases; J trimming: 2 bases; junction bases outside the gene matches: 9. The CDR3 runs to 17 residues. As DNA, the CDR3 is TGTGCCAGCAGCGTAGGTCCGGGACAGGGTGTTACCTACGAGCAGTACTTC. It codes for CASSVGPGQGVTYEQYF.

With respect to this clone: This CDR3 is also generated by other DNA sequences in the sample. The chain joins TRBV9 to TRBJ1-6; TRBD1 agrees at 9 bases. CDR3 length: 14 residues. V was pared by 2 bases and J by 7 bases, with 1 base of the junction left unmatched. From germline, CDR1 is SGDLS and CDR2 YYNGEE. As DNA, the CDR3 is TGTGCCAGCAGCGTCGGGACAGGGAATTCACCCCTCCACTTT. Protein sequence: CASSVGTGNSPLHF.

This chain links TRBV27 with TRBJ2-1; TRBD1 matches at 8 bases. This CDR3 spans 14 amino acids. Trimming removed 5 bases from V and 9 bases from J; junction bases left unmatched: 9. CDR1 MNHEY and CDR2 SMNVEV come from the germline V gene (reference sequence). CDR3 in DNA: TGTGCCAGCAGTCCAAGGACAGGGAGCGGTGAGCAGTTCTTC. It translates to CASSPRTGSGEQFF.

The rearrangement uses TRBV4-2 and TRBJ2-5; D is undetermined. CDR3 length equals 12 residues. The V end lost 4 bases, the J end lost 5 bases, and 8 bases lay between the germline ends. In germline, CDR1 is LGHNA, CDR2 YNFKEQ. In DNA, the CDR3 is TGTGCCAGCAGCCCAAACGAGGAGACCCAGTACTTC. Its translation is CASSPNEETQYF.

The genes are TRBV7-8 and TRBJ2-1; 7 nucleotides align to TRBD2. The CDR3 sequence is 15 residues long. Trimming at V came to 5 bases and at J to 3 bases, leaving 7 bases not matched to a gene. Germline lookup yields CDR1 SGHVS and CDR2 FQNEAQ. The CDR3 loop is CASSAPGTNYNEQFF. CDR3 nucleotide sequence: TGTGCCAGCAGCGCGCCGGGGACTAACTACAATGAGCAGTTCTTC.

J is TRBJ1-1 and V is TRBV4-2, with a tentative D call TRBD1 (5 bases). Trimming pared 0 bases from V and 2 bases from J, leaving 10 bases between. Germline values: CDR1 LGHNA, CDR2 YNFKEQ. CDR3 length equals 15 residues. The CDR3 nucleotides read TGTGCCAGCAGCCAAGAAACAGGTACAAACACTGAAGCTTTCTTT. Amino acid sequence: CASSQETGTNTEAFF.

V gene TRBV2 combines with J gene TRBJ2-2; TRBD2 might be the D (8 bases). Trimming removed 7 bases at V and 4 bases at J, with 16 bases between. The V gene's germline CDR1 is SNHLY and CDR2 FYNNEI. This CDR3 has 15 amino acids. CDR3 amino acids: CASTGGLGGTGELFF. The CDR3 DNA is TGTGCCAGCACAGGGGGACTAGGGGGCACCGGGGAGCTGTTTTTT.

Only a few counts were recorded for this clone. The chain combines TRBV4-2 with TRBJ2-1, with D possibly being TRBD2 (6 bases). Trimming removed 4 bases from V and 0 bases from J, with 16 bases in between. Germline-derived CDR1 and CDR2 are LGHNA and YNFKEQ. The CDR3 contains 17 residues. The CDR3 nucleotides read TGTGCCAGCAGCCCGACTAGTCCGCCGAGCTCCTACAATGAGCAGTTCTTC. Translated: CASSPTSPPSSYNEQFF.

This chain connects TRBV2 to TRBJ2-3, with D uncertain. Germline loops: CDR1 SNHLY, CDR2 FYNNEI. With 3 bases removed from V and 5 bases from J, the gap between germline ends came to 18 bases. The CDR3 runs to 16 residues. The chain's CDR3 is CASSDILSAPVDTQYF. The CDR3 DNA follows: TGTGCCAGCAGTGACATTCTGAGCGCACCGGTAGATACGCAGTATTTT. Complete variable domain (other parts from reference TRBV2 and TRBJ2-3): EPEVTQTPSHQVTQMGQEVILRCVPISNHLYFYWYRQILGQKVEFLVSFYNNEISEKSEIFDDQFSVERPDGSNFTLKIRSTKLEDSAMYFCASSDILSAPVDTQYFGPGTRLTVL.

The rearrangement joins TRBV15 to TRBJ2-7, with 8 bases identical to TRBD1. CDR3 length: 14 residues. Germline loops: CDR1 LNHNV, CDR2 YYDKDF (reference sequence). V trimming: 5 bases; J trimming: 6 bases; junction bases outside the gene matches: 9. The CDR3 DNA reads TGTGCCACCAGCGGAAGGACAGGGTTAGCCGAGCAGTACTTC. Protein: CATSGRTGLAEQYF.

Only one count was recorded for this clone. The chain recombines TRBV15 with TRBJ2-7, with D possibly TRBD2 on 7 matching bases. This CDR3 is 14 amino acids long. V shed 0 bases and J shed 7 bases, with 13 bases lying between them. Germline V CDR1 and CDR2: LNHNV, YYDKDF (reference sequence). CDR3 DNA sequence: TGTGCCACCAGCAGAGATTTGGGGAGGGGGGAGCAGTACTTC. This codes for CATSRDLGRGEQYF.

The CDR3 DNA reads TGTGCCAGCAGTTCCTCGGGGGGGCCGCCTGGCTACACCTTC. As protein: CASSSSGGPPGYTF. The chain joins TRBV7-9 to TRBJ1-2; perhaps TRBD1 as D (6 bases). The CDR3 covers 14 residues. The V gene lost 6 bases and the J gene lost 7 bases, with 18 bases spanning the gap. The germline CDR1 and CDR2 sequences are SEHNR and FQNEAQ (reference sequence).

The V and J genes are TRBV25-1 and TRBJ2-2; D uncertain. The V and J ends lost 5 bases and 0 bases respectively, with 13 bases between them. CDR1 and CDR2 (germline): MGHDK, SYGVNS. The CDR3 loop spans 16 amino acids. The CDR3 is CASSLRNGANTGELFF. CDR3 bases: TGTGCCAGCAGTCTGAGAAACGGTGCGAACACCGGGGAGCTGTTTTTT.

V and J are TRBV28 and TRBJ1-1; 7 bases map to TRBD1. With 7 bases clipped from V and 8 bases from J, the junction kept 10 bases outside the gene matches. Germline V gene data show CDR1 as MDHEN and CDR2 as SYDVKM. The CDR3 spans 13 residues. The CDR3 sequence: CASTPDRDSEAFF. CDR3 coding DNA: TGTGCCAGCACTCCTGACAGGGACTCGGAAGCTTTCTTT. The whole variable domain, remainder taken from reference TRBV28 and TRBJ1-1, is DVKVTQSSRYLVKRTGEKVFLECVQDMDHENMFWYRQDPGLGLRLIYFSYDVKMKEKGDIPEGYSVSREKKERFSLILESASTNQTSMYLCASTPDRDSEAFFGQGTRLTVV.

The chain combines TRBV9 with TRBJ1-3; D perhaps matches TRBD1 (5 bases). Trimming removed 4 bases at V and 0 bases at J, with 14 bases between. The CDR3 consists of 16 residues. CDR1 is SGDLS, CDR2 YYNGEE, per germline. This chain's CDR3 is CASSPRQLSSGNTIYF. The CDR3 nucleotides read TGTGCCAGCAGCCCCCGACAGTTAAGCTCTGGAAACACCATATATTTT.